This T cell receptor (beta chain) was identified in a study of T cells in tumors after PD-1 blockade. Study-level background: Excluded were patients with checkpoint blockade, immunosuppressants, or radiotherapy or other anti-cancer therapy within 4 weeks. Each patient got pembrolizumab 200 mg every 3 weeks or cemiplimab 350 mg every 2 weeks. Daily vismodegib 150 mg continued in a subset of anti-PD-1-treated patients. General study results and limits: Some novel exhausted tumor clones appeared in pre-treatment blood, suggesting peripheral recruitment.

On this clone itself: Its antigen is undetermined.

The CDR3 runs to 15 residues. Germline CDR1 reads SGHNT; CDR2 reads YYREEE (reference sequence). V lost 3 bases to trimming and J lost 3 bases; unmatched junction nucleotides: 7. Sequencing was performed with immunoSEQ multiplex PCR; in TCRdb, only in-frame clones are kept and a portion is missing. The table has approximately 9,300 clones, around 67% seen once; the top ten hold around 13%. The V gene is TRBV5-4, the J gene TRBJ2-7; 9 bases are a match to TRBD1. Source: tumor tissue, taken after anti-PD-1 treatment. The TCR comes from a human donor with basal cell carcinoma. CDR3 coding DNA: TGTGCCAGCAGCTCGCCGGGACAGGGCTTCTACGAGCAGTACTTC. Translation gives CASSSPGQGFYEQYF.